The source of this T cell receptor beta chain is a study of blood T cells in healthy people across ages. This clonotype was seen more than once but under ten times. Its target is not known. Primed by a sample-barcoded 5' primer and a J-beta primer mix, a second PCR proceeded for 7 to 11 cycles. A template-switch adaptor containing 12 random nucleotides labeled each cDNA molecule. TCRdb recomputed calls from the 5' RACE reads with MiXCR, one row per CDR3 protein. The table includes 750,000 to 950,000 distinct CDR3 sequences, around a quarter detected once. General study results and limits: TCR beta diversity was tightly associated with the proportion of naive T cells.

J gave up 0 bases and V 6 bases, and 8 bases lay outside the gene matches. Per germline, CDR1 DFQATT and CDR2 SNEGSKA (reference sequence). The CDR3 length is 14 residues. The same specimen was also included in a second study, on T cells of mothers and their children.

This TCR was recovered from a boy aged 5-17 years in good health. The sample comprised blood. The chain joins TRBV20-1 to TRBJ2-7; TRBD1 matches at 7 bases. The CDR3 bases are TGCAGTGCCTACCCACAGGGGAGCTCCTACGAGCAGTACTTC. It translates to CSAYPQGSSYEQYF.